Given below is one T cell receptor (beta chain) in context. These data belong to a study of blood T cell repertoires in COVID-19. The protocol was immunoSEQ multiplex PCR, while the TCRdb copy is restricted to in-frame clones and leaves out a portion. The profile shows around 55,000 clones, 90% of them singletons. CDR3 size: 16 residues. The germline V gene encodes CDR1 KGHSH and CDR2 LQKENI. After removal of 2 bases from V and 6 bases from J, the junction contained 9 bases not matched to a gene. The clonotype was recovered from a man aged 40-49 years with acute or convalescent COVID-19. The rearrangement links TRBV18 to TRBJ2-2; 7 nucleotides line up with TRBD1. The sequencing input was peripheral blood. The CDR3 is CASSPRGQAKAGELFF. CDR3 coding DNA: TGTGCCAGCTCACCAAGAGGACAGGCTAAGGCCGGGGAGCTGTTTTTT.